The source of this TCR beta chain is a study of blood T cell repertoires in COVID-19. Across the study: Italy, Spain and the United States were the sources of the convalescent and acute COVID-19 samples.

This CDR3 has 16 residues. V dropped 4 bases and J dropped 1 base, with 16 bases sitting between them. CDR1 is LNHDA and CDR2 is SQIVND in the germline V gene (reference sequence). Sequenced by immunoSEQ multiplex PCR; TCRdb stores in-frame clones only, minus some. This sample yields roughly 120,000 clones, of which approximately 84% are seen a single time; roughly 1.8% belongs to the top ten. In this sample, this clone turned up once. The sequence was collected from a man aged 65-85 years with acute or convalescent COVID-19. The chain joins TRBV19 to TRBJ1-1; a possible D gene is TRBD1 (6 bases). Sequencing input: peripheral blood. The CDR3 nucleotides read TGTGCCAGTAGTACGCTACCAAACAGGGAGAACACTGAAGCTTTCTTT. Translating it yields CASSTLPNRENTEAFF.